The source of this T cell receptor beta chain is a study of T cells after yellow fever vaccination. Study information: The authors prepared low-cell-number fractions using SMART-Seq v4 Ultra Low Input. Study conclusions and caveats: Subsequent booster samples again held most clones from primary vaccination (under 98% CD4, roughly 90% CD8). When the response was secondary, it was weaker but reached its peak faster, day 5 versus 15. Repertoires sorted by FACS could include abundant clonotypes that are contaminants from the bulk population.

The V and J ends lost 5 bases and 2 bases, in that order; junction bases with no gene match: 3. The CDR3 spans 14 residues. TCRdb itself ran the 5' RACE reads through MiXCR, one entry per CDR3 protein. Of 250,000 or so distinct CDR3 sequences in the sample, approximately 6.7% are singletons; the top ten hold about 0.95%. This clonotype was counted only a few times. The antigen is unknown. This material consisted of CD4+ T cells sorted from PBMCs, taken on the day of the yellow fever booster vaccination. The chain recombines TRBV12-3 or TRBV12-4 with TRBJ1-5; 7 nucleotides line up with TRBD1. The TCR sequence derives from a man aged 25 to 45 who received the YFV17D yellow fever vaccine. CDR3 residues: CASSPTGRNQPQHF. CDR3 coding DNA: TGTGCCAGCAGTCCGACAGGGCGCAATCAGCCCCAGCATTTT.